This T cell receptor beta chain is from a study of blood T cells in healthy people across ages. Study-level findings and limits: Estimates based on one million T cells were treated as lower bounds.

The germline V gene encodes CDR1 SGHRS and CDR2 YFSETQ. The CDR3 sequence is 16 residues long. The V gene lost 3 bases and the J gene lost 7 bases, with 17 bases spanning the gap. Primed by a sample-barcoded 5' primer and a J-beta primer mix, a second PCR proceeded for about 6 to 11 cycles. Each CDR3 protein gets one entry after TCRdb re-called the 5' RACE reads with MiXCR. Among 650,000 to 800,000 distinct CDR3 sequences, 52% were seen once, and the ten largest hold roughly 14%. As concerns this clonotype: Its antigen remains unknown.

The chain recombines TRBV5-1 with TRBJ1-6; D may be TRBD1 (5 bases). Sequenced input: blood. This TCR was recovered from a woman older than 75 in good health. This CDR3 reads CASSSGRDLENSPLHF. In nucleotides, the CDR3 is TGCGCCAGCAGCTCCGGCCGGGACCTCGAGAATTCACCCCTCCACTTT.